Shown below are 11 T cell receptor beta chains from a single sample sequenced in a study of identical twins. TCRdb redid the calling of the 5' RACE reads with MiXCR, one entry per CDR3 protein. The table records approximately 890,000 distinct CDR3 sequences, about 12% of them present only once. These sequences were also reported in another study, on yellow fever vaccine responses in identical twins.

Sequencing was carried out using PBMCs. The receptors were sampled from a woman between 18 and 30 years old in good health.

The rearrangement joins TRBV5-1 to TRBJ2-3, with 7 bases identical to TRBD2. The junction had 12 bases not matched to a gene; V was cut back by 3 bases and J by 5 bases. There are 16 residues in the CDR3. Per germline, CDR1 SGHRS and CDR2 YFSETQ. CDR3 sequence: CASSWSPSGRGDTQYF. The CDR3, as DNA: TGCGCCAGCAGCTGGAGTCCTAGCGGAAGGGGAGATACGCAGTATTTT.

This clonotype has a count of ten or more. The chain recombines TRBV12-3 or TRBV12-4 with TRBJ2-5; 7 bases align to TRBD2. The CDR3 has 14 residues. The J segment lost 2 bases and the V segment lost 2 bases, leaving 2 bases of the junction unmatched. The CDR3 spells CASSLWGGQETQYF. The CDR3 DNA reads TGTGCCAGCAGTTTATGGGGGGGTCAAGAGACCCAGTACTTC.

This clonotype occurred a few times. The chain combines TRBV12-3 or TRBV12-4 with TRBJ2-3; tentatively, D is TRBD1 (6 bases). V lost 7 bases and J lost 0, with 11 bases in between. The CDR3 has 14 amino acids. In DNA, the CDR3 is TGTGCCAGCATTGGGGGCCTAAGCACAGATACGCAGTATTTT. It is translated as CASIGGLSTDTQYF.

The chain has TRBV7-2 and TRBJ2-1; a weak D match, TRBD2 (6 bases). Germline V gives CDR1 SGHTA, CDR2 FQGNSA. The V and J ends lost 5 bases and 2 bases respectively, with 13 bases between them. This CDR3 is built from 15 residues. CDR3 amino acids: CASSQDYIPYNEQFF. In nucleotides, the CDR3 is TGTGCCAGCAGCCAGGACTATATTCCCTACAATGAGCAGTTCTTC.

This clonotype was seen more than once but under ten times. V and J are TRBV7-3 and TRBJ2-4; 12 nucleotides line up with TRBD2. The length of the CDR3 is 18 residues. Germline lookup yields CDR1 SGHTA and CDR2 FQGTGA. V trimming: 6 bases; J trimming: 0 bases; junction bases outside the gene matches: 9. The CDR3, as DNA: TGTGCCAGCAGTCCCCTAGCGGGAGGGCCAGTAGCCAAAAACATTCAGTACTTC. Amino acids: CASSPLAGGPVAKNIQYF.

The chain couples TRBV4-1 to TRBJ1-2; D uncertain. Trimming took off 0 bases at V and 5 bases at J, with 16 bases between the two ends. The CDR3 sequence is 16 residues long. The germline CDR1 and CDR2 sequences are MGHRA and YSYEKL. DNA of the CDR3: TGCGCCAGCAGCCAAGATTTAGGACGTAGGGAATATGGCTACACCTTC. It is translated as CASSQDLGRREYGYTF.

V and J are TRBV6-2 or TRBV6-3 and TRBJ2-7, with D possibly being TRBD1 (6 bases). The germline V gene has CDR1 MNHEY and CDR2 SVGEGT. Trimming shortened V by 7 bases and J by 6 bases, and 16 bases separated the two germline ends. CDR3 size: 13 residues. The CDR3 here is CASIDQGIGEQYF. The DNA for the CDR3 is TGTGCCAGCATCGATCAGGGGATCGGCGAGCAGTACTTC.

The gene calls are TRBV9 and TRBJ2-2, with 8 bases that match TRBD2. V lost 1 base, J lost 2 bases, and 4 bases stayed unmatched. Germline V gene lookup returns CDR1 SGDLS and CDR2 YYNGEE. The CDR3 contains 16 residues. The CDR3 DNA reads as TGTGCCAGCAGCGTACCTAGCGGGTCTAACACCGGGGAGCTGTTTTTT. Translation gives CASSVPSGSNTGELFF.

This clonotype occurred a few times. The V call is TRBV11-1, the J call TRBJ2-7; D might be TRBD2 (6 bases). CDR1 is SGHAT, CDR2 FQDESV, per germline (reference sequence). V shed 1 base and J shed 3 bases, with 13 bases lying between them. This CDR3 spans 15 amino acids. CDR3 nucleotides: TGTGCCAGCAGCTTAGTCCGGGAGAGATTCTACGAGCAGTACTTC. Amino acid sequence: CASSLVRERFYEQYF.

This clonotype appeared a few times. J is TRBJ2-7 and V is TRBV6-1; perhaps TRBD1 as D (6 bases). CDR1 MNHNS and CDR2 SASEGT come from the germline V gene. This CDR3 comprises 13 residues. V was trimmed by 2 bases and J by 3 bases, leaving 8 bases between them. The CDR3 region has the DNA TGTGCCAGCAGTGAATGGGACATCTACGAGCAGTACTTC. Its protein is CASSEWDIYEQYF.

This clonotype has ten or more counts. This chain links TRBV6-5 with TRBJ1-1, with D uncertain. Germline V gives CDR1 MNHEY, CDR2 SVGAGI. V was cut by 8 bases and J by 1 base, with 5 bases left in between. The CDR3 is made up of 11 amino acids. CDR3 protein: CASGENTEAFF. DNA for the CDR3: TGTGCCAGCGGGGAGAACACTGAAGCTTTCTTT.